This TCR beta chain was documented in a study of cytomegalovirus exposure and HLA in healthy donors. Study overall: The same platform was used for the 90 to 150 validation repertoires as for the 666 first-cohort repertoires, as reported in a later analysis. Notes on the study in general: In a later analysis, first-cohort TCR clusters were found to tend to co-occur in the approximately 120 validation repertoires. Some public TCRs appeared in many individuals, while most sequences were rare. Three chains tied to CMV proved CMV antigen-specific in vitro.

TCRdb's table, derived via immunoSEQ multiplex PCR, lists solely in-frame clones and lacks some. The sample contains fewer than 70,000 clones, about 96% of which appear only once. This clone was observed once. Its antigen is not known. Sequencing was performed on PBMCs. The clonotype was recovered from a man between 18 and 35 years old in good health and CMV-seronegative.

As DNA, the CDR3 is TGTGCCAGCAGCGCCGGGATCGACAATGAGCAGTTCTTC. It translates to CASSAGIDNEQFF. This chain links TRBV5-8 with TRBJ2-1; maybe TRBD2 (5 bases). CDR3 length equals 13 residues. V lost 4 bases and J 5 bases, leaving 10 bases between the germline ends. CDR1 is SGHTS and CDR2 is YDEGEE in the germline V gene.